In its sample, the clone carrying this T cell receptor (beta chain) was seen a few times. Its specificity is unknown. The data were taken from a study of response to subunit inactivated influenza vaccine. General study findings and limits: Each seasonal influenza vaccination, the authors suggested, recruits few new T cells.

TCRdb itself ran the RT-PCR reads through MiXCR, one entry per CDR3 protein. The sample lists 600,000 to 700,000 distinct CDR3 sequences, 12% to 15% occurring once. V trimming: 3 bases; J trimming: 10 bases; junction bases outside the gene matches: 6. The CDR3 runs to 13 residues. Germline V lookup: CDR1 DFQATT, CDR2 SNEGSKA (reference sequence). This sequence was found in a man aged 50-59 years who received an inactivated influenza vaccine. The chain couples TRBV20-1 to TRBJ2-1, with TRBD1 matching over 10 bases. The material was PBMCs from blood, obtained around 14 days before vaccination. The CDR3 coding sequence is TGCAGTGCTAGCCCCGGGACAGGGGAAGAGCAGTTCTTC. This encodes CSASPGTGEEQFF.